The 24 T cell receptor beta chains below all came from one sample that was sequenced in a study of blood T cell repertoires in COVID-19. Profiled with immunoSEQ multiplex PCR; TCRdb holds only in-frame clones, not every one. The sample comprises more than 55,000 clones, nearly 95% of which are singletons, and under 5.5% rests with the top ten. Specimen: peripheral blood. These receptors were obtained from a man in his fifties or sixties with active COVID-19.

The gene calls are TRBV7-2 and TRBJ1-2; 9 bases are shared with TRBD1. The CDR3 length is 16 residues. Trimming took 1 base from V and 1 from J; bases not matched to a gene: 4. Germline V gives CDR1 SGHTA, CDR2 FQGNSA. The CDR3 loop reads CASSLVKGQGNYGYTF. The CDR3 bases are TGTGCCAGCAGCTTAGTCAAGGGACAGGGTAACTATGGCTACACCTTC. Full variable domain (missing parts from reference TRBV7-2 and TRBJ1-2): GAGVSQSPSNKVTEKGKDVELRCDPISGHTALYWYRQSLGQGLEFLIYFQGNSAPDKSGLPSDRFSAERTGGSVSTLTIQRTQQEDSAVYLCASSLVKGQGNYGYTFGSGTRLTVV.

CDR3 DNA sequence: TGCGCCAGCAGCCAAGCATCACGACCGGGGCAGGGGGTATCTGCCAAAAACATTCAGTACTTC. It yields the protein CASSQASRPGQGVSAKNIQYF. The chain is built from TRBV4-1 and TRBJ2-4; 7 positions agree with TRBD1. V was pared by 1 base and J by 1 base, with 19 bases of the junction left unmatched. CDR1 is MGHRA, CDR2 YSYEKL, per germline. The CDR3 extends over 21 amino acids.

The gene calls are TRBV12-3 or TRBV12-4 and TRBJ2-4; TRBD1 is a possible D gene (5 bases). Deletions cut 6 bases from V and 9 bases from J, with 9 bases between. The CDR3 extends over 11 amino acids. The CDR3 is CASSPRGIQYF. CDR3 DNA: TGTGCCAGCAGCCCTAGGGGCATTCAGTACTTC.

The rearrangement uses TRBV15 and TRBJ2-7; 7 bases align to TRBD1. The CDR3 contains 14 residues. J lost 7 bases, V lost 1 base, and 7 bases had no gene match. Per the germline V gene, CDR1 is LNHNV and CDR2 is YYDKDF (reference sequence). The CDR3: CATSRGDSLEEQYF. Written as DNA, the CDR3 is TGTGCCACCAGCAGAGGGGACAGCTTGGAGGAGCAGTACTTC.

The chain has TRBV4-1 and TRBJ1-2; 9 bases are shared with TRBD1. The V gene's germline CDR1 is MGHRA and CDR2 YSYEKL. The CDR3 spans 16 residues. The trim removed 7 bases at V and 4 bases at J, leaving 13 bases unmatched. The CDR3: CASTSGGGQGIYGYTF. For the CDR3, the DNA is TGCGCCAGCACCTCGGGGGGCGGACAGGGGATCTATGGCTACACCTTC.

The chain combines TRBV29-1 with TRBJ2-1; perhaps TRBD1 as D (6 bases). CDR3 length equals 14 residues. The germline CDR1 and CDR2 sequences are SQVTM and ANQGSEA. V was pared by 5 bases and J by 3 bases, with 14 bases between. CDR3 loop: CSVRHRALYNEQFF. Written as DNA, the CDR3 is TGCAGCGTTCGCCACAGGGCCCTCTACAATGAGCAGTTCTTC.

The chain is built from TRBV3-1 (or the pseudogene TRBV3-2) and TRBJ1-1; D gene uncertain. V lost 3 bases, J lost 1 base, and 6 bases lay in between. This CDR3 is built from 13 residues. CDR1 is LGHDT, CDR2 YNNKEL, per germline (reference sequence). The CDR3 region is CASSQRSNTEAFF. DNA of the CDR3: TGTGCCAGCAGCCAGCGTTCGAACACTGAAGCTTTCTTT.

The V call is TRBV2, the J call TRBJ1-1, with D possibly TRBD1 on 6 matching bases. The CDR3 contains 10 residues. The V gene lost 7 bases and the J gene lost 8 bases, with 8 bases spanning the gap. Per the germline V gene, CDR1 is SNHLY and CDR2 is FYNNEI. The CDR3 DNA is TGTGCCAGCAAGGGACACGAAGCTTTCTTT. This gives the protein CASKGHEAFF.

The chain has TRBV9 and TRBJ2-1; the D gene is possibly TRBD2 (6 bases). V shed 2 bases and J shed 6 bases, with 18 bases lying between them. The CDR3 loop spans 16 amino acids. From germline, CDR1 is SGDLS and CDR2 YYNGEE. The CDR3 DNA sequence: TGTGCCAGCAGCGTCCCAACGGAGGGACCTAGCAATGAGCAGTTCTTC. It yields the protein CASSVPTEGPSNEQFF. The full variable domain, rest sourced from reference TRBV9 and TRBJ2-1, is DSGVTQTPKHLITATGQRVTLRCSPRSGDLSVYWYQQSLDQGLQFLIQYYNGEERAKGNILERFSAQQFPDLHSELNLSSLELGDSALYFCASSVPTEGPSNEQFFGPGTRLTVL.

The CDR3 spells CASSILPLRDYGYTF. The CDR3, as DNA: TGTGCCAGTAGTATTCTCCCCCTCAGGGACTATGGCTACACCTTC. This chain links TRBV19 with TRBJ1-2; tentatively, D is TRBD1 (5 bases). Trimming pared 3 bases from V and 3 bases from J, leaving 14 bases between. The CDR3 totals 15 residues. Germline CDR1 reads LNHDA; CDR2 reads SQIVND (reference sequence).

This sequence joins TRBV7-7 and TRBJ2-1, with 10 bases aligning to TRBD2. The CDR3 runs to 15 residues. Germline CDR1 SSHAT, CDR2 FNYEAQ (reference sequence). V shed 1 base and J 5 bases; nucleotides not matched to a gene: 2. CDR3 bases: TGTGCCAGCAGCTTAGAACTAGCGGGGAACAATGAGCAGTTCTTC. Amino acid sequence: CASSLELAGNNEQFF.

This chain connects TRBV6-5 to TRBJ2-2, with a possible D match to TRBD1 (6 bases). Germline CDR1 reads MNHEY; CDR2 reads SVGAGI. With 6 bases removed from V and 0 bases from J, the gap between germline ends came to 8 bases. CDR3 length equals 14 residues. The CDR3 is CASRQGTNTGELFF. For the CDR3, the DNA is TGTGCCAGCAGACAGGGAACGAACACCGGGGAGCTGTTTTTT.

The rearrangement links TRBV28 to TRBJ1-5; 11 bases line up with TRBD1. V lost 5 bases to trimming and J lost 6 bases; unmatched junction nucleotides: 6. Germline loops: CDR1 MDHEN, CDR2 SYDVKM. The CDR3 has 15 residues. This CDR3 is CASSGDRGSSQPQHF. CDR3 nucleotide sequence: TGTGCCAGCAGTGGGGACAGGGGGTCTAGTCAGCCCCAGCATTTT.

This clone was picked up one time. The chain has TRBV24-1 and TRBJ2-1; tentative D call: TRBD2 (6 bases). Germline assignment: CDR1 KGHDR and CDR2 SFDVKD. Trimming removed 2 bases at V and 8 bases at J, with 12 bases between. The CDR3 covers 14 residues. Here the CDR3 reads CATSDSGVSDEQFF. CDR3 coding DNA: TGTGCCACCAGTGATTCGGGAGTGAGCGATGAGCAGTTCTTC.

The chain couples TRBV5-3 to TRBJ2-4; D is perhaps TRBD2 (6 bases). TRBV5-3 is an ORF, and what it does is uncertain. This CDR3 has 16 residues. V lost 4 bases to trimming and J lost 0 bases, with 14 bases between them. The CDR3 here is CARSPGGDLAKNIQYF. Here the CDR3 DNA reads TGTGCCAGAAGCCCTGGAGGGGATCTAGCCAAAAACATTCAGTACTTC.

The CDR3 sequence is CASSYPGSYYEQYF. In DNA form, the CDR3 reads TGTGCCAGCAGTTACCCCGGGAGTTACTACGAGCAGTACTTC. The chain has TRBV6-5 and TRBJ2-7; TRBD2 is a possible D gene (6 bases). The CDR3 covers 14 residues. V shed 2 bases and J shed 3 bases, with 11 bases lying between them. Germline CDR1 MNHEY, CDR2 SVGAGI.

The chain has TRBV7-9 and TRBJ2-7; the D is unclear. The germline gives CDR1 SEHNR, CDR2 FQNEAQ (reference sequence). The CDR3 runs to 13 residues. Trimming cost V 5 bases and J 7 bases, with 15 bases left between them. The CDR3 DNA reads TGTGCCAGCAGCGCCAACCCCATCGAGGAGCAGTACTTC. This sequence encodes CASSANPIEEQYF.

CDR3 region: CASSKDRGSHNSPLHF. CDR3 nucleotide sequence: TGTGCCAGTAGCAAGGACAGGGGGAGCCATAATTCACCCCTCCACTTT. V usage is TRBV19 and J usage is TRBJ1-6; 10 nucleotides match TRBD1. The CDR3 extends over 16 amino acids. Trimming cost V 6 bases and J 5 bases; bases outside gene matches: 7. The germline gives CDR1 LNHDA, CDR2 SQIVND (reference sequence).

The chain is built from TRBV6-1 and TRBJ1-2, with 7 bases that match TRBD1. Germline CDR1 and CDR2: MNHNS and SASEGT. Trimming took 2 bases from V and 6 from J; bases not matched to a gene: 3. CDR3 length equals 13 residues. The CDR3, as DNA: TGTGCCAGCAGTGAAACAGGGGTTGATGGCTACACCTTC. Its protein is CASSETGVDGYTF.

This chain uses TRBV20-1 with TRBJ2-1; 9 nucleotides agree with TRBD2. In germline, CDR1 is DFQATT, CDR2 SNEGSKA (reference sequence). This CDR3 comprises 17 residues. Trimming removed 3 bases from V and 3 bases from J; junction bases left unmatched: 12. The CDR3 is CSASLPFLAGSYNEQFF. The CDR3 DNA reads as TGCAGTGCTAGTCTCCCGTTTCTAGCGGGAAGCTACAATGAGCAGTTCTTC.

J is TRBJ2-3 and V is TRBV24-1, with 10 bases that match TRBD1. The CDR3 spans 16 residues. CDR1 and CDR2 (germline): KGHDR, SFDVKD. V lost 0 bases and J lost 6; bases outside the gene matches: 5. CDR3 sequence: CATSDLGTGEVDTQYF. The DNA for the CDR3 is TGTGCCACCAGTGATTTGGGGACAGGGGAGGTCGATACGCAGTATTTT.

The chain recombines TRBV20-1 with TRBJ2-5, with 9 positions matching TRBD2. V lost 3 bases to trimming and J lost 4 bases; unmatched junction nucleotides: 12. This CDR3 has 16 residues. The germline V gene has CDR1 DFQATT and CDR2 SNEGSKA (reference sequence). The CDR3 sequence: CSASVASGTRGETQYF. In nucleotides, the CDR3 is TGCAGTGCTAGTGTAGCTAGCGGGACCCGCGGAGAGACCCAGTACTTC.

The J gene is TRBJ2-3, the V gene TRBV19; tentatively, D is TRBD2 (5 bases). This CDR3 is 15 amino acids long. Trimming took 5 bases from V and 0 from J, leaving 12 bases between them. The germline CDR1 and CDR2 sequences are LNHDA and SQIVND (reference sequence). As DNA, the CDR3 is TGTGCCAGTAGTGCGGGCGGGCTTAGCACAGATACGCAGTATTTT. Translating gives CASSAGGLSTDTQYF.

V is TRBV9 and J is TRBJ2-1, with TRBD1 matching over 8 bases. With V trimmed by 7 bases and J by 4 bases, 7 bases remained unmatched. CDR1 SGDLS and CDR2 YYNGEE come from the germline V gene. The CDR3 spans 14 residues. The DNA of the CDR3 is TGTGCCAGCGGACGGACAGGGAGATACAATGAGCAGTTCTTC. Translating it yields CASGRTGRYNEQFF.